This entry describes one T cell receptor (beta chain). Its antigen remains unknown. These data originate in a study of radiotherapy plus CTLA-4 blockade in lung cancer. Study-level results: In blood, tumor-derived TCR clones expanded after radiotherapy plus ipilimumab.

Germline CDR1 reads MNHEY; CDR2 reads SVGAGI. Losses at the gene ends were 6 bases for V and 5 bases for J; bases not matched to a gene: 9. The CDR3 loop spans 15 amino acids. Measured with immunoSEQ multiplex PCR; TCRdb has only the in-frame clones, and not every one. This sample has some 49,000 clones, with approximately 85% found just once. People whose metastatic non-small-cell lung cancer was chemo-refractory got focal radiation along with CTLA-4 blockade by ipilimumab. Sequenced here: peripheral blood, sampled from a patient treated with radiotherapy plus ipilimumab. The chain couples TRBV6-5 to TRBJ1-5; TRBD1 agrees at 8 bases. The source of this sequence is a human donor with non-small cell lung cancer whose response to radiotherapy plus ipilimumab could not be evaluated. CDR3 sequence: CASSPDRGGDQPQHF. DNA for the CDR3: TGTGCCAGCAGCCCCGACAGGGGAGGGGATCAGCCCCAGCATTTT.